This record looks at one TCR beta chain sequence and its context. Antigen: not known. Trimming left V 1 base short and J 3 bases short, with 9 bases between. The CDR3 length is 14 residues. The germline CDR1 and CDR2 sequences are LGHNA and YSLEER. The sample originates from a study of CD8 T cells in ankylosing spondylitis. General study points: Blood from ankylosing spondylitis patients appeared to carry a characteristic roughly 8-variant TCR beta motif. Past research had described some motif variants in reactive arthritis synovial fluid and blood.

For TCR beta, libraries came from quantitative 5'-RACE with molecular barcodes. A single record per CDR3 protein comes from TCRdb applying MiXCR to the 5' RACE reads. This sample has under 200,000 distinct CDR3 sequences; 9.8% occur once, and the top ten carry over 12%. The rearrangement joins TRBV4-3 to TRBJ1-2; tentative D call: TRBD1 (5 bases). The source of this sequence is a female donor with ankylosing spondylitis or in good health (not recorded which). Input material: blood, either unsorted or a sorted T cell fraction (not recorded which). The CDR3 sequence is CASSQGGGDYGYTF. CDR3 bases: TGCGCCAGCAGCCAAGGGGGGGGTGACTATGGCTACACCTTC.